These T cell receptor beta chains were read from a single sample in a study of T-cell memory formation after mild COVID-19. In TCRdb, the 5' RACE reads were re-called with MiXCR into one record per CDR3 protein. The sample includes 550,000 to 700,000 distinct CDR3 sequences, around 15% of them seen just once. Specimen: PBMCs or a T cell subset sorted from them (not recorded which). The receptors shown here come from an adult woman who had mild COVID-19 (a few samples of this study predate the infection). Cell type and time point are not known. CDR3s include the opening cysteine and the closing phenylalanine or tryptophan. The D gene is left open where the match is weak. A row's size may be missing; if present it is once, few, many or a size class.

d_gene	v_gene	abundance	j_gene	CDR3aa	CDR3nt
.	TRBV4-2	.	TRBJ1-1	CASSQERGQFEAFF	TGTGCCAGCAGCCAAGAAAGGGGTCAATTTGAAGCTTTCTTT
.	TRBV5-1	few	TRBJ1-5	CASSTSGVGNQPQHF	TGCGCCAGCAGCACATCGGGGGTCGGGAATCAGCCCCAGCATTTT
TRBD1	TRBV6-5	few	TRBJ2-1	CASSPDRGPYNEQFF	TGTGCCAGCAGCCCGGACAGGGGGCCCTACAATGAGCAGTTCTTC
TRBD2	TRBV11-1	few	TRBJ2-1	CASSPWSVAGGQEQFF	TGTGCCAGCAGCCCGTGGTCGGTAGCGGGAGGGCAAGAGCAGTTCTTC
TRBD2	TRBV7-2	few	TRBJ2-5	CASSLEGLAGGTQYF	TGTGCCAGCAGCTTAGAGGGACTAGCAGGGGGGACCCAGTACTTC
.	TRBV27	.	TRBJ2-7	CASSLFSGTVEQYF	TGTGCCAGCAGTTTATTCTCGGGTACTGTGGAGCAGTACTTC
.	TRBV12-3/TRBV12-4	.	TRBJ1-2	CASSLGGGHGYTF	TGTGCCAGCAGTTTAGGGGGAGGGCATGGCTACACCTTC
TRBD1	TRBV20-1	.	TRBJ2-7	CSARDRVTGNSYEQYF	TGCAGTGCTAGAGATAGAGTGACAGGGAATTCCTACGAGCAGTACTTC
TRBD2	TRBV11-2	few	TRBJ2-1	CASSLEGFGGRLDEQFF	TGTGCCAGCAGCTTAGAGGGCTTCGGCGGGAGGTTGGATGAGCAGTTCTTC
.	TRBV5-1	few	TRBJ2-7	CASSFRSNEQYF	TGCGCCAGCAGCTTCCGCTCAAACGAGCAGTACTTC
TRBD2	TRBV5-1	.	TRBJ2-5	CASSGRTSGGAWQETQYF	TGCGCCAGCAGCGGACGGACTAGCGGGGGGGCCTGGCAAGAGACCCAGTACTTC
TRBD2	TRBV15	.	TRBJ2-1	CATSREGVPRNEQFF	TGTGCCACCAGCCGGGAGGGGGTTCCGCGGAATGAGCAGTTCTTC
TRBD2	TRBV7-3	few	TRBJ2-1	CASRTSGRQTGSYNEQFF	TGTGCCAGCAGGACTAGCGGGAGGCAAACCGGGTCCTACAATGAGCAGTTCTTC
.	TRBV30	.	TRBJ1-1	CAWSDPGITEAFF	TGTGCCTGGAGTGACCCGGGTATCACTGAAGCTTTCTTT
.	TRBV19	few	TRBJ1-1	CATEQGGDTEAFF	TGTGCCACCGAACAGGGCGGGGACACTGAAGCTTTCTTT
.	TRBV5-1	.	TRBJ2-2	CASSFSGTIYTGELFF	TGCGCCAGCAGCTTTTCCGGGACAATTTACACCGGGGAGCTGTTTTTT
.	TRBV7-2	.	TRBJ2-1	CASSLGRTLYNEQFF	TGTGCCAGCAGCTTAGGCAGGACCCTATACAATGAGCAGTTCTTC
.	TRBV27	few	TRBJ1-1	CASKASVGTEAFF	TGTGCCAGCAAGGCTTCGGTGGGCACTGAAGCTTTCTTT
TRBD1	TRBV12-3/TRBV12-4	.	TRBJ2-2	CASSRRDRGDTGELFF	TGTGCCAGCAGCCGACGGGACAGAGGGGACACCGGGGAGCTGTTTTTT
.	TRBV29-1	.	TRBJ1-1	CSVAFQGSPEAFF	TGCAGCGTTGCGTTCCAGGGCTCTCCTGAAGCTTTCTTT
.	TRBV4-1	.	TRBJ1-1	CASSQAFQQNTEAFF	TGCGCCAGCAGCCAAGCTTTCCAGCAGAACACTGAAGCTTTCTTT
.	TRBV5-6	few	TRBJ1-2	CASSLRENRDHYGYTF	TGTGCCAGCAGCCTTCGCGAGAACAGGGATCACTATGGCTACACCTTC
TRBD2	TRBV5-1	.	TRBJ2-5	CASSPLAGATVETQYF	TGCGCCAGCAGCCCGCTAGCGGGGGCCACCGTGGAGACCCAGTACTTC
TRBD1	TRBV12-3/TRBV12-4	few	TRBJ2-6	CASIQDRAGANVLTF	TGTGCCAGCATCCAGGACAGGGCTGGGGCCAACGTCCTGACTTTC
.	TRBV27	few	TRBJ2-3	CASSSMGLSRDTQYF	TGTGCCAGCAGTTCCATGGGACTCTCCAGAGATACGCAGTATTTT
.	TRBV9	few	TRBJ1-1	CASSVGINMNTEAFF	TGTGCCAGCAGCGTAGGTATCAATATGAACACTGAAGCTTTCTTT
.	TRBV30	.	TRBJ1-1	CAGAQGPNTEAFF	TGTGCCGGGGCCCAGGGGCCGAACACTGAAGCTTTCTTT
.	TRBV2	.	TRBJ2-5	CASRVTRGAQGTQYF	TGTGCCAGCAGAGTCACTCGGGGGGCCCAGGGGACCCAGTACTTC
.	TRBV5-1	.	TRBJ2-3	CASSGGNTDTQYF	TGCGCCAGCAGCGGGGGGAACACAGATACGCAGTATTTT
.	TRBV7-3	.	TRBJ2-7	CASSSSTDTKQYF	TGTGCCAGCAGCTCCTCGACGGACACGAAGCAGTACTTC
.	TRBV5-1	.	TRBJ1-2	CASSLEGNKGYGYTF	TGCGCCAGCAGCTTGGAGGGTAATAAGGGCTATGGCTACACCTTC
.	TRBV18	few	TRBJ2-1	CASSPQGSGYNEQFF	TGTGCCAGCTCACCACAGGGGAGCGGATACAATGAGCAGTTCTTC
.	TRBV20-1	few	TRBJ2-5	CSARDLLSGGGGETQYF	TGCAGTGCTAGAGATTTGTTGAGTGGCGGAGGGGGAGAGACCCAGTACTTC
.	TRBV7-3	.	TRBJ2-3	CASSLLKRGDTQYF	TGTGCCAGCAGCCTCCTAAAGAGAGGGGATACGCAGTATTTT
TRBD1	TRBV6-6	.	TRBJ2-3	CASRNTGGTDTQYF	TGTGCCAGCCGCAACACAGGGGGCACAGATACGCAGTATTTT
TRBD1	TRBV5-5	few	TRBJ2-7	CASSSSGDRANEQYF	TGTGCCAGCAGCTCCTCAGGGGACAGGGCCAACGAGCAGTACTTC
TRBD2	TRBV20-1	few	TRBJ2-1	CSARAGLAGFYNEQFF	TGCAGTGCTAGAGCCGGGCTAGCGGGTTTCTACAATGAGCAGTTCTTC
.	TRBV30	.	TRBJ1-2	CAWSFQLEGVSYTF	TGTGCCTGGAGTTTTCAGCTAGAAGGGGTGAGCTACACCTTC
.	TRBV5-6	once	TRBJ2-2	CASSRTDTITGELFF	TGTGCCAGCAGCCGAACAGACACTATCACCGGGGAGCTGTTTTTT
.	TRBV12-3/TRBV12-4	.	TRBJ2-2	CASTRIPGGELFF	TGTGCCAGCACCCGAATACCGGGAGGGGAGCTGTTTTTT
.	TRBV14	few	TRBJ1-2	CASSQLDHTVTYGYTF	TGTGCCAGCAGCCAACTGGATCACACGGTGACCTATGGCTACACCTTC
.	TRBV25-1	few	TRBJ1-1	CASSESGASNTEAFF	TGTGCCAGCAGTGAATCGGGGGCCTCGAACACTGAAGCTTTCTTT
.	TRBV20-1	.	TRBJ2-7	CSARPDAKTQYF	TGCAGTGCTAGACCGGACGCCAAAACGCAGTACTTC
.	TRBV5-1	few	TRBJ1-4	CASSLGTAANEKLFF	TGCGCCAGCAGCTTGGGGACAGCGGCTAATGAAAAACTGTTTTTT
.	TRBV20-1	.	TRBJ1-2	CSARIGGAYGYTF	TGCAGTGCTAGGATCGGGGGCGCGTATGGCTACACCTTC
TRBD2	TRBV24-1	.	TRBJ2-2	CATGPGLAPGELFF	TGTGCCACCGGCCCAGGACTAGCCCCCGGGGAGCTGTTTTTT
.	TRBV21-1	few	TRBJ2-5	CASSKSTGEVQETQYF	TGTGCCAGCAGCAAATCCACAGGGGAGGTACAAGAGACCCAGTACTTC
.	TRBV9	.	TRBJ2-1	CASSPRWQDSYNEQFF	TGTGCCAGCAGCCCCCGGTGGCAGGACTCCTACAATGAGCAGTTCTTC
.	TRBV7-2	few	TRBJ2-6	CASSSLESYSGANVLTF	TGTGCCAGCAGCTCCTTGGAGTCCTACTCTGGGGCCAACGTCCTGACTTTC
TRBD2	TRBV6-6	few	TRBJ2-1	CASRHGTSGRIGIDEQFF	TGTGCCAGCAGACACGGGACTAGCGGGAGGATTGGGATCGATGAGCAGTTCTTC
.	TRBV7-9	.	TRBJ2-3	CASSSTPGDTQYF	TGTGCCAGCAGCTCAACCCCGGGGGATACGCAGTATTTT
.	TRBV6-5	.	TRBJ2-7	CASSYSPLAAYEQYF	TGTGCCAGCAGTTACTCGCCGTTAGCCGCCTACGAGCAGTACTTC
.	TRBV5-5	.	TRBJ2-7	CASSSTWDGSYEQYF	TGTGCCAGCAGCTCTACGTGGGACGGCTCCTACGAGCAGTACTTC
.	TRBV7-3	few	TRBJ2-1	CASSPTIHNEQFF	TGTGCCAGCAGCCCGACCATCCACAATGAGCAGTTCTTC
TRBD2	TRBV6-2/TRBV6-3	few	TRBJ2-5	CASGRVAGVEETQYF	TGTGCCAGCGGCAGGGTAGCGGGGGTTGAAGAGACCCAGTACTTC
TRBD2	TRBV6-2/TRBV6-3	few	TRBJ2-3	CASSPAGDRSDTQYF	TGTGCCAGCAGCCCAGCGGGAGACAGGTCAGATACGCAGTATTTT
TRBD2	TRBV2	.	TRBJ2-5	CASKRLAGIQETQYF	TGTGCCAGCAAGCGACTAGCGGGGATCCAAGAGACCCAGTACTTC
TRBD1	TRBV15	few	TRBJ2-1	CATSRARDRYNEQFF	TGTGCCACCAGCAGAGCTCGGGACAGGTACAATGAGCAGTTCTTC
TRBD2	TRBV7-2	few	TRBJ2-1	CASSPIAGAYNEQFF	TGTGCCAGCAGCCCAATAGCGGGAGCCTACAATGAGCAGTTCTTC